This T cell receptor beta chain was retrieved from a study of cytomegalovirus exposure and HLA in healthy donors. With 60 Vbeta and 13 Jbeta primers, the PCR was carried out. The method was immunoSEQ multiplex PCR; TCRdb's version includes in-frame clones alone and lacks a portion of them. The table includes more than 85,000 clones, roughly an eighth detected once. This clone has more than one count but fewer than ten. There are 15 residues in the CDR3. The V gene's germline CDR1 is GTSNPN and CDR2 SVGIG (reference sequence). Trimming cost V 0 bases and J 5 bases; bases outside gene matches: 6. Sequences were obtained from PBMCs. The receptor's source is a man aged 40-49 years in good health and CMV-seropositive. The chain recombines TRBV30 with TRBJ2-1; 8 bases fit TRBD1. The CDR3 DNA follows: TGTGCCTGGAGTGTACGACGGACAGGGAACAATGAGCAGTTCTTC. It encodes CAWSVRRTGNNEQFF.